These T cell receptor beta chains were read from a single sample in a study of cytomegalovirus exposure and HLA in healthy donors. Measured with immunoSEQ multiplex PCR; TCRdb has only the in-frame clones, and not every one. The profile shows approximately 27,000 clones, approximately 62% of them singletons. Sequenced sample: PBMCs. The receptors here all came from a male donor in good health and CMV-seropositive. The CDR3 runs from the conserved cysteine through the conserved F or W. Fields, in order: J gene, clone size, D gene, V gene, CDR3 DNA, CDR3 protein. A D gene is named only where the DNA matches it firmly. The size of a clone is reported for some rows only, either as once, few or many, or as a class for expanded clones.

J gene: TRBJ1-3
clone size: NA
D gene: NA
V gene: TRBV15
CDR3 DNA: TGTGCCACCAGCAGTGGGGGAGGTGGGAACACCATATATTTT
CDR3 protein: CATSSGGGGNTIYF

J gene: TRBJ1-2
clone size: few
D gene: TRBD1
V gene: TRBV29-1
CDR3 DNA: TGCAGCGCCCTAGGGACAGCGACCTATGGCTACACCTTC
CDR3 protein: CSALGTATYGYTF

J gene: TRBJ2-7
clone size: few
D gene: TRBD1
V gene: TRBV14
CDR3 DNA: TGTGCCAGCAGCCAAACCGGACAGGGGAAGGACGAGCAGTACTTC
CDR3 protein: CASSQTGQGKDEQYF

J gene: TRBJ2-7
clone size: few
D gene: NA
V gene: TRBV30
CDR3 DNA: TGTGCCTGGATTTTATCGAGGGTGCGAGGGGAGCAGTACTTC
CDR3 protein: CAWILSRVRGEQYF

J gene: TRBJ1-2
clone size: NA
D gene: NA
V gene: TRBV7-2
CDR3 DNA: TGTGCCAGCAGCGTACGACAGACTAACTATGGCTACACCTTC
CDR3 protein: CASSVRQTNYGYTF

J gene: TRBJ2-1
clone size: few
D gene: NA
V gene: TRBV7-9
CDR3 DNA: TGTGCCAGCAGCTCCGGGACTGCGAACAATGAGCAGTTCTTC
CDR3 protein: CASSSGTANNEQFF

J gene: TRBJ1-6
clone size: NA
D gene: TRBD1
V gene: TRBV4-1
CDR3 DNA: TGCGCCAGCAGCCAAGACCGGGACAGGGGGCGGAATTCACCCCTCCACTTT
CDR3 protein: CASSQDRDRGRNSPLHF

J gene: TRBJ2-3
clone size: few
D gene: TRBD2
V gene: TRBV18
CDR3 DNA: TGTGCCAGCTCACCACGTGGCGGGGGGGGCGATACGCAGTATTTT
CDR3 protein: CASSPRGGGGDTQYF

J gene: TRBJ2-1
clone size: NA
D gene: NA
V gene: TRBV30
CDR3 DNA: TGTGCCTGGAGTGTAGAGGCCTGGAGTGAGCAGTTCTTC
CDR3 protein: CAWSVEAWSEQFF

J gene: TRBJ1-1
clone size: once
D gene: NA
V gene: TRBV28
CDR3 DNA: TGTGCCAGCAGCCCTCCCGCAGTTATGAACACTGAAGCTTTCTTT
CDR3 protein: CASSPPAVMNTEAFF